These 8 T cell receptor beta chains came from one sample sequenced in a study of T cells in Graves' hyperthyroidism and ophthalmopathy. Using RNA transcripts as the source, TCR beta CDR3 regions were amplified. First-round RT-PCR with HTBI primers amplified the TCR CDR3 region. TCRdb analysed the multiplex PCR reads with MiXCR anew, one entry per CDR3 protein. The top ten clones hold approximately 4% of a sample with a few hundred thousand distinct CDR3 sequences, approximately 19% of them seen once. The specimen was blood. These receptors were collected from a woman in her late teens or twenties with Graves' hyperthyroidism.

This clonotype was counted ten times or more. V is TRBV6-1 and J is TRBJ1-1; a possible D gene is TRBD1 (5 bases). CDR1 and CDR2 (germline): MNHNS, SASEGT. Trimming removed 6 bases at V and 2 bases at J, with 10 bases between. The CDR3 covers 13 residues. Here the CDR3 reads CASRATANTEAFF. The CDR3 bases are TGTGCCAGCAGGGCGACAGCCAACACTGAAGCTTTCTTT.

The rearrangement joins TRBV4-1 to TRBJ1-6, with a weak D call TRBD1 (5 bases). Looked up from germline, CDR1 is MGHRA and CDR2 is YSYEKL. The CDR3 is 21 amino acids. Between the trimmed V and J ends, which lost 1 base and 9 bases, there was a span of 31 bases. CDR3 nucleotides: TGCGCCAGCAGCCAAGGTTCGAGCTTGGGACGCCTCTGGATCCCCTCTTCACCCCTCCACTTT. This gives the protein CASSQGSSLGRLWIPSSPLHF.

This clonotype was recorded at least ten times. The V and J genes are TRBV12-3 or TRBV12-4 and TRBJ1-1, with D hard to call. Trimming took off 8 bases at V and 1 base at J, with 8 bases between the two ends. CDR3 length equals 12 residues. CDR3: CASARGNTEAFF. The CDR3 nucleotides read TGTGCCAGCGCGCGAGGGAACACTGAAGCTTTCTTT.

Ten or more counts support this clonotype. The chain is built from TRBV20-1 and TRBJ2-7; D unresolved. Trimming stripped 1 base from V and 3 bases from J, with 13 bases between. The CDR3 length is 14 residues. Looked up from germline, CDR1 is DFQATT and CDR2 is SNEGSKA (reference sequence). For the CDR3, the DNA is TGCAGTGCTAGAGTCAGCGACGGGCTCTACGAGCAGTACTTC. This translates into CSARVSDGLYEQYF.

This clonotype was seen repeatedly, ten times or more. V and J are TRBV7-2 and TRBJ2-7; D might be TRBD1 (5 bases). V lost 2 bases and J lost 4, with 12 bases in between. This CDR3 contains 14 residues. CDR1 and CDR2 from the germline V gene are SGHTA and FQGNSA. CDR3 sequence: CASSLKGARYEQYF. The CDR3 region has the DNA TGTGCCAGCAGCTTAAAAGGGGCGAGGTACGAGCAGTACTTC.

The chain has TRBV7-8 and TRBJ1-1; D not certain. Germline CDR1 and CDR2: SGHVS and FQNEAQ. This CDR3 region has 13 residues. Trimming left V 6 bases short and J 4 bases short, with 12 bases between. The CDR3 region has the DNA TGTGCCAGCAGTTACACGTTCCTCACTGAAGCTTTCTTT. As protein: CASSYTFLTEAFF.

V gene TRBV6-2 or TRBV6-3 combines with J gene TRBJ2-7; 12 positions agree with TRBD2. CDR1 is MNHEY, CDR2 SVGEGT, per germline. There are 14 residues in the CDR3. The trim removed 6 bases at V and 5 bases at J, leaving 5 bases unmatched. CDR3 DNA sequence: TGTGCCAGCAGACTGACTAGCGGGGGAGACGAGCAGTACTTC. Protein product: CASRLTSGGDEQYF.

The table lists this clonotype with many counts. The V gene is TRBV12-3 or TRBV12-4, the J gene TRBJ2-7; no clear D gene. This CDR3 contains 13 residues. With 3 bases removed from V and 7 bases from J, the gap between germline ends came to 13 bases. The CDR3: CASSLGLAEEQYF. CDR3 DNA: TGTGCCAGCAGTTTGGGATTAGCCGAAGAGCAGTACTTC.